This T cell receptor (beta chain) appears in the sequencing data of a study of control samples from healthy donors and cancer patients. There are 13 residues in the CDR3. Trimming stripped 6 bases from V and 0 bases from J, with 9 bases between. Per the germline V gene, CDR1 is LNHDA and CDR2 is SQIVND (reference sequence). Method: immunoSEQ multiplex PCR; TCRdb's copy keeps in-frame clones and lacks some. The sample carries tens of thousands of clones, over 65% recorded once. The chain couples TRBV19 to TRBJ2-7; no clear D. The clonotype was recovered from a man in his forties or fifties in good health. Specimen: blood. CDR3 amino acids: CASSQGNSYEQYF. CDR3 in DNA: TGTGCCAGTAGCCAAGGGAACTCCTACGAGCAGTACTTC.